This T cell receptor (beta chain) came from a study of cytomegalovirus exposure and HLA in healthy donors. Findings of the study overall: DRB1 showed the most TCR associations and HLA-C the fewest in a later analysis, as rates varied by HLA locus. It was likely that a cluster of highly shared sequence variants was a sequencing artifact.

Both 60 Vbeta primers and 13 Jbeta primers went into the PCR. Profiling relied on immunoSEQ multiplex PCR, and the TCRdb table lists in-frame clones only, not all of them. The sample holds fewer than 150,000 clones. Points on this clone: Antigen: not known.

This sequence originates from a man between 40 and 49 years old in good health and CMV-seronegative. The sequencing sample was made of PBMCs.

CDR3 sequence reads: CASSLDRGGQPQHF. CDR3 nucleotides: TGTGCCAGCAGCCTGGACAGGGGGGGGCAGCCCCAGCATTTT. V gene TRBV28 combines with J gene TRBJ1-5; TRBD1 matches 10 bases. The V and J ends lost 6 bases and 7 bases, in that order; junction bases with no gene match: 6. CDR1 is MDHEN, CDR2 SYDVKM, per germline. The CDR3 totals 14 residues.